The 20 T cell receptor beta chains presented below share a single source sample, sequenced in a study of T cell responses to AZD1222 COVID-19 vaccine. Profiling relied on immunoSEQ multiplex PCR, and the TCRdb table lists in-frame clones only, not all of them. The sample shows about 130,000 clones, roughly 92% of them seen only once. The specimen comprised peripheral blood, sampled 28 days after the second AZD1222 dose. Receptor source: an adult who received the AZD1222 COVID-19 vaccine.

This clone was detected a few times. The chain carries TRBV20-1 and TRBJ2-1, with no clear D. V was pared by 3 bases and J by 7 bases, with 7 bases between. The CDR3 totals 11 residues. Per germline, CDR1 DFQATT and CDR2 SNEGSKA (reference sequence). The CDR3 DNA follows: TGCAGTGCTAGTTCCGGTAATGAGCAGTTCTTC. It codes for CSASSGNEQFF.

This clone has a single count. The genes are TRBV2 and TRBJ1-5; D remains unclear. CDR3 size: 16 residues. Germline CDR1 is SNHLY and CDR2 is FYNNEI. The ends were cut back, 4 bases at V and 0 bases at J, with 13 bases in the middle. The chain's CDR3 is CASSVRQHYSNQPQHF. CDR3 DNA: TGTGCCAGCAGTGTCCGGCAGCACTATAGCAATCAGCCCCAGCATTTT.

The rearrangement joins TRBV3-1 (or the pseudogene TRBV3-2) to TRBJ1-5, with unresolved D. There are 13 residues in the CDR3. Germline CDR1 LGHDT, CDR2 YNNKEL (reference sequence). V lost 0 bases, J lost 3 bases, and 3 bases lay in between. The CDR3 coding sequence is TGTGCCAGCAGCCAAGACCTCAATCAGCCCCAGCATTTT. This translates into CASSQDLNQPQHF.

The chain joins TRBV7-7 to TRBJ2-3; D perhaps matches TRBD2 (5 bases). This CDR3 region has 14 residues. V was shortened by 5 bases and J by 1 base, with 10 bases between the two germline ends. The V gene's germline CDR1 is SSHAT and CDR2 FNYEAQ (reference sequence). CDR3: CASSPLVGTDTQYF. The CDR3 DNA sequence: TGTGCCAGCAGCCCACTAGTGGGCACAGATACGCAGTATTTT.

This chain uses TRBV5-1 with TRBJ2-5, with D perhaps given as TRBD1 or TRBD2 (5 bases each). CDR3 length: 17 residues. Germline V gives CDR1 SGHRS, CDR2 YFSETQ. V lost 0 bases and J 5 bases, leaving 20 bases between the germline ends. CDR3 DNA sequence: TGCGCCAGCAGCTTGGTGGGGGTAGGGCGTATAACGGAGACCCAGTACTTC. Encoded protein: CASSLVGVGRITETQYF.

This chain connects TRBV7-6 to TRBJ2-3, with D hard to call. Germline-derived CDR1 and CDR2 are SGHVS and FNYEAQ. Trimming shortened V by 1 base and J by 1 base, and 9 bases separated the two germline ends. The CDR3 is made up of 15 amino acids. CDR3 sequence (DNA): TGTGCCAGCAGCTTAGAGGTGTGGGGCACAGATACGCAGTATTTT. Translation gives CASSLEVWGTDTQYF.

The chain couples TRBV7-3 to TRBJ1-1; possible D gene TRBD1, 5 bases. Trimming shortened V by 5 bases and J by 1 base, and 8 bases separated the two germline ends. CDR3 length equals 13 residues. Germline CDR1 and CDR2: SGHTA and FQGTGA. CDR3 in amino acids: CASSRGQNTEAFF. The CDR3 bases are TGTGCCAGCAGCAGAGGACAGAACACTGAAGCTTTCTTT.

The chain combines TRBV12-3 or TRBV12-4 with TRBJ2-5, with unresolved D. The length of the CDR3 is 13 residues. Trimming cost V 5 bases and J 2 bases, with 9 bases left between them. The CDR3 sequence is CASSRLRQETQYF. CDR3 coding DNA: TGTGCCAGCAGTCGCCTCAGGCAAGAGACCCAGTACTTC.

The chain is built from TRBV4-3 and TRBJ2-7; 8 bases fit TRBD1. Unmatched junction bases numbered 4, after V lost 4 bases and J lost 2 bases. Germline V lookup: CDR1 LGHNA, CDR2 YSLEER. The CDR3 is made up of 14 amino acids. CDR3 coding DNA: TGCGCCAGCAGCCTTGGACAGGGAGCCTACGAGCAGTACTTC. It yields the protein CASSLGQGAYEQYF.

The chain joins TRBV19 to TRBJ1-4, with no clear D. The ends were cut back, 9 bases at V and 4 bases at J, with 9 bases in the middle. Germline V gene data show CDR1 as LNHDA and CDR2 as SQIVND (reference sequence). This CDR3 has 12 residues. DNA for the CDR3: TGTGCCAGCCACCGGGGTAATGAAAAACTGTTTTTT. It is translated as CASHRGNEKLFF.

The chain joins TRBV6-1 to TRBJ2-1; 10 positions agree with TRBD2. CDR3 length: 14 amino acids. Per the germline V gene, CDR1 is MNHNS and CDR2 is SASEGT. The V segment lost 2 bases and the J segment 5 bases; nucleotides outside the gene matches: 0. CDR3: CASSESGRDNEQFF. In nucleotides, the CDR3 is TGTGCCAGCAGTGAAAGCGGGAGGGACAATGAGCAGTTCTTC.

This rearrangement joins TRBV6-2 or TRBV6-3 to TRBJ2-2; 8 positions agree with TRBD2. The junction had 2 bases not matched to a gene; V was cut back by 4 bases and J by 1 base. The CDR3 has 15 amino acids. Germline CDR1 and CDR2: MNHEY and SVGEGT. The CDR3 DNA is TGTGCCAGCAGTTTAGCGGGGAAGAACACCGGGGAGCTGTTTTTT. Encoded protein: CASSLAGKNTGELFF.

In this sample, this clone turned up a few times. Other nucleotide sequences in the sample specify the same CDR3. This chain connects TRBV7-2 to TRBJ1-2; D remains unclear. The CDR3 spans 11 residues. The germline gives CDR1 SGHTA, CDR2 FQGNSA. The V gene lost 1 base and the J gene lost 8 bases, with 5 bases spanning the gap. The CDR3 loop is CASSLGWGYTF. The CDR3 DNA follows: TGTGCCAGCAGCTTAGGCTGGGGCTACACCTTC.

There are a few counts of this clone. The V and J genes are TRBV7-2 and TRBJ2-1; 14 bases map to TRBD2. V was clipped by 5 bases and J by 0 bases; unmatched bases: 9. This CDR3 has 19 amino acids. Germline loops: CDR1 SGHTA, CDR2 FQGNSA. Written as DNA, the CDR3 is TGTGCCAGCAGCCAAGGGACTAGCGGGAGCCGGAGCTCCTACAATGAGCAGTTCTTC. Protein product: CASSQGTSGSRSSYNEQFF.

The rearrangement uses TRBV5-1 and TRBJ2-3, with D possibly TRBD2 on 6 matching bases. The CDR3 length is 15 residues. The germline CDR1 and CDR2 sequences are SGHRS and YFSETQ. The V end was cut by 7 bases, the J end by 2 bases, with 17 bases between. Here the CDR3 reads CASGSGGTATDTQYF. The CDR3 nucleotides read TGCGCCAGCGGGTCCGGGGGAACAGCCACAGATACGCAGTATTTT.

The CDR3 nucleotides are TGTGCCAGCAGTGAACTGGGCAGGGGGGACACCGGGGAGCTGTTTTTT. As protein: CASSELGRGDTGELFF. V gene TRBV6-1 combines with J gene TRBJ2-2; D may be TRBD1 (7 bases). Germline CDR1 and CDR2: MNHNS and SASEGT. V was trimmed by 2 bases and J by 3 bases, leaving 13 bases between them. The CDR3 spans 16 residues.

The chain employs TRBV19 and TRBJ2-7; TRBD2 is a possible D gene (5 bases). The CDR3 is 15 residues long. Trimming removed 0 bases from V and 4 bases from J, with 13 bases in between. Germline lookup yields CDR1 LNHDA and CDR2 SQIVND (reference sequence). The CDR3 sequence is CASSIDSGSWYEQYF. The DNA for the CDR3 is TGTGCCAGTAGTATAGACTCGGGATCGTGGTACGAGCAGTACTTC.

The chain combines TRBV13 with TRBJ1-1; D is undetermined. Germline values: CDR1 PRHDT, CDR2 FYEKMQ (reference sequence). This CDR3 is built from 12 residues. Trimming removed 1 base from V and 11 bases from J, with 11 bases in between. The CDR3 sequence is CASSLVVKSAFF. In DNA form, the CDR3 reads TGTGCCAGCAGCTTAGTGGTCAAGAGCGCTTTCTTT.

The rearrangement uses TRBV5-6 and TRBJ1-3; 8 nucleotides agree with TRBD1. The CDR3 has 16 residues. V dropped 4 bases and J dropped 3; count of bases not matched to a gene: 9. Per germline, CDR1 SGHDT and CDR2 YYEEEE. The CDR3 nucleotides read TGTGCCAGCAGCCCAACACCAGGGGGCCGTGGAAACACCATATATTTT. Translating gives CASSPTPGGRGNTIYF.

The CDR3 reads CASSPTGGCNQPQHF. The CDR3 DNA reads as TGTGCCAGCAGCCCTACAGGGGGCTGCAATCAGCCCCAGCATTTT. The chain combines TRBV11-3 with TRBJ1-5, with 9 bases that match TRBD1. This CDR3 contains 15 residues. Trimming at V came to 5 bases and at J to 2 bases, leaving 4 bases not matched to a gene. CDR1 and CDR2 (germline): SGHNT, YENEEA.